These 10 T cell receptor beta chains were sequenced from one sample in a study of cytomegalovirus exposure and HLA in healthy donors (dated by TCRdb to the late 2010s). Library method: the immunoSEQ multiplex PCR assay. For the multiplex PCR, a mixture combining 60 forward primers for TCR Vbeta segments and 13 reverse primers for TCR Jbeta segments was used. Here the immuneACCESS table is served through TCRdb, limited to in-frame sequences with V and J called. Missing clones are a known gap in these copies; in checked studies unresolved V genes cover under half, and the rest lacks a known reason. The sample table holds about 89,000 clones, of which roughly 76% were seen once. The top ten clones comprise around 1.4% of the sample. The sample comprised PBMCs. The receptors were gathered from a male donor in good health and CMV-seronegative.

This chain joins TRBV5-5 and TRBJ2-1; TRBD2 matches 7 bases. The junction had 11 bases not matched to a gene; V was cut back by 5 bases and J by 6 bases. Germline V lookup: CDR1 SGHKS, CDR2 YYEKEE (reference sequence). The CDR3 totals 15 residues. The CDR3 sequence: CASSPLATPFNEQFF. DNA for the CDR3: TGTGCCAGCAGTCCACTAGCGACCCCCTTCAATGAGCAGTTCTTC.

CDR3 protein: CASSLTGYSGNTIYF. The CDR3 nucleotides are TGTGCCAGCAGTCTTACAGGGTACTCTGGAAACACCATATATTTT. This chain uses TRBV6-5 with TRBJ1-3, with D possibly being TRBD1 (6 bases). Germline V gene sequence: CDR1 MNHEY, CDR2 SVGAGI. Trimming removed 5 bases from V and 0 bases from J, with 11 bases in between. CDR3 length: 15 amino acids.

J is TRBJ1-2 and V is TRBV28; a weak D match, TRBD1 (6 bases). Germline V gene lookup returns CDR1 MDHEN and CDR2 SYDVKM. The length of the CDR3 is 15 residues. Trimming stripped 3 bases from V and 3 bases from J, with 14 bases between. CDR3 bases: TGTGCCAGCAGTTTTGGGGGGGCCGGGGACTATGGCTACACCTTC. This codes for CASSFGGAGDYGYTF.

By share of the sample, this clone is medium-sized. The rearrangement joins TRBV4-3 to TRBJ2-2; maybe TRBD1 (5 bases). Per germline, CDR1 LGHNA and CDR2 YSLEER. Trimming took 1 base from V and 2 from J, leaving 14 bases between them. The CDR3 loop spans 17 amino acids. For the CDR3, the DNA is TGCGCCAGCAGCCAAGCAGGGTCCGAGATAAACACCGGGGAGCTGTTTTTT. It is translated as CASSQAGSEINTGELFF.

The J gene is TRBJ1-6, the V gene TRBV7-2; the D gene is possibly TRBD1 (5 bases). This CDR3 has 15 amino acids. Trimming cost V 5 bases and J 13 bases, with 21 bases left between them. Germline V CDR1 and CDR2: SGHTA, FQGNSA. The CDR3 region is CASSPSRTGEGPLHF. In DNA, the CDR3 is TGTGCCAGCAGCCCATCTCGGACGGGGGAGGGGCCCCTCCACTTT. Full variable domain (remainder filled in from reference TRBV7-2 and TRBJ1-6): GAGVSQSPSNKVTEKGKDVELRCDPISGHTALYWYRQSLGQGLEFLIYFQGNSAPDKSGLPSDRFSAERTGGSVSTLTIQRTQQEDSAVYLCASSPSRTGEGPLHFGNGTRLTVT.

V usage is TRBV5-4 and J usage is TRBJ1-1; 11 nucleotides match TRBD1. V dropped 6 bases and J dropped 0; count of bases not matched to a gene: 7. Germline CDR1 is SGHNT and CDR2 is YYREEE (reference sequence). CDR3 length: 16 residues. The CDR3 loop reads CASTEGTGGLNTEAFF. DNA of the CDR3: TGTGCCAGCACCGAAGGGACAGGGGGTTTGAACACTGAAGCTTTCTTT.

This chain connects TRBV5-1 to TRBJ2-7; 11 positions agree with TRBD1. With V trimmed by 1 base and J by 7 bases, 19 bases remained unmatched. The germline V gene has CDR1 SGHRS and CDR2 YFSETQ. This CDR3 has 19 residues. The CDR3 loop reads CASSLIEYLAGTGGSEQYF. CDR3 in DNA: TGCGCCAGCAGCTTGATCGAATATCTAGCCGGGACAGGGGGAAGTGAGCAGTACTTC.

About this clone: At one of its ends the junction is not consistent with the germline gene, which may arise from a read error. The V and J genes are TRBV19 and TRBJ2-2, with D perhaps matching TRBD2 (6 bases). In germline, CDR1 is LNHDA, CDR2 SQIVND (reference sequence). The CDR3 extends over 18 amino acids. The CDR3 protein is CASSIGGGRRAFTGELFF. For the CDR3, the DNA is TGTGCCAGTAGCATAGGAGGTGGAAGGAGGGCGTTCACCGGGGAGCTGTTTTTT.

Written as DNA, the CDR3 is TGTGCCAGCAGTTTACAGCCAGGGGGCATTACTGAAGCTTTCTTT. It specifies CASSLQPGGITEAFF. V is TRBV27 and J is TRBJ1-1; 8 bases are shared with TRBD1. Germline loops: CDR1 MNHEY, CDR2 SMNVEV (reference sequence). V was clipped by 2 bases and J by 5 bases; unmatched bases: 7. This CDR3 spans 15 amino acids.

The V gene is TRBV30, the J gene TRBJ2-7; weak D call: TRBD2 (5 bases). CDR1 is GTSNPN, CDR2 SVGIG, per germline (reference sequence). The V gene lost 0 bases and the J gene lost 2 bases, with 8 bases spanning the gap. The CDR3 covers 13 residues. This chain's CDR3 is CAWSVSSPYEQYF. CDR3 bases: TGTGCCTGGAGTGTATCTAGCCCCTACGAGCAGTACTTC.